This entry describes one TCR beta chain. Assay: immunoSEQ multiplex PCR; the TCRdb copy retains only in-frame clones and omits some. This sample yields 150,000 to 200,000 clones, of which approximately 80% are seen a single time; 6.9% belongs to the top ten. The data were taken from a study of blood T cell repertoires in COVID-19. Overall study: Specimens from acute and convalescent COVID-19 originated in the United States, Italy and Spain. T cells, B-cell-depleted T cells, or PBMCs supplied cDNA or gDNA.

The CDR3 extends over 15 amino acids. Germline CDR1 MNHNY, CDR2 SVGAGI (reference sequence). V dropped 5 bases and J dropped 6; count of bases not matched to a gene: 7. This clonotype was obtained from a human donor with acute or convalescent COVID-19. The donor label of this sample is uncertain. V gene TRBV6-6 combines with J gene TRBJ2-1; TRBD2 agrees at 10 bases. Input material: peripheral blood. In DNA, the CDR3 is TGTGCCAGCAGTCCCAGCGGGAGGGCCGGCAATGAGCAGTTCTTC. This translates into CASSPSGRAGNEQFF.